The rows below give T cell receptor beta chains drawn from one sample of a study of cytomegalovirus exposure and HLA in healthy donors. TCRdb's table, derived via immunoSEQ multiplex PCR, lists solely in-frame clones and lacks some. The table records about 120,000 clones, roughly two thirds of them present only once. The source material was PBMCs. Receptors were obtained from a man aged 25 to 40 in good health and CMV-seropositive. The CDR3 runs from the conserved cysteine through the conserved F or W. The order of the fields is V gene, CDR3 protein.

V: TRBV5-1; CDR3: CASHRDRGEDTQYF
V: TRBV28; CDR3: CASTPNQVGGSYEQYF
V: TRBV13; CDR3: CASSSQGLTDTQYF
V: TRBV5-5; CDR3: CASSLGTTRQYF
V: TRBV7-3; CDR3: CASSFREGLEQFF
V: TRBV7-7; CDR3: CASSLRIESDTQYF
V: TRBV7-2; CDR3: CASSLGFTGQVQPQHF
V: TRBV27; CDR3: CASSLYSALKSSYNEQFF
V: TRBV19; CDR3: CASSIQGTYNEQFF
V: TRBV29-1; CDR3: CSVEDGQNTEAFF
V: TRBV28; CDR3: CASSFLGLAGYEQYF
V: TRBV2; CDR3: CASSAKAPYNEQFF
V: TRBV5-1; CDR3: CASRLAGPIRKQFF
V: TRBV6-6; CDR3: CASTADSEQYF
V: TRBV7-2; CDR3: CASSLDSPVYRSSYEQYF
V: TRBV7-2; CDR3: CASSQTGGYGYTF
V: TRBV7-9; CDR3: CASTADRDEYGYTF